The T cell receptor (beta chain) described here comes from a study of T-cell memory formation after mild COVID-19. CDR3 length: 11 residues. Trimming took off 6 bases at V and 7 bases at J, with 9 bases between the two ends. Per germline, CDR1 MNHEY and CDR2 SVGEGT. This clonotype was recorded a few times. Its antigen remains unknown. Study conclusions and caveats: Several responding clones turned up in pre-infection memory, indicating that cross-reactive memory may have taken part. There was a balanced CD4/CD8 profile in clones contracting day 15 to 85, and later expanders leaned CD4+.

TCRdb recomputed calls from the 5' RACE reads with MiXCR, one row per CDR3 protein. Seen here are 500,000 to 600,000 distinct CDR3 sequences, more than 15% observed once, and the top ten hold around 12%. This clonotype was obtained from an adult woman who had mild COVID-19 (a few samples of this study predate the infection). Cell type and time point are not known. The J gene is TRBJ1-1, the V gene TRBV6-2 or TRBV6-3, with unresolved D. Material: PBMCs or a T cell subset sorted from them (not recorded which). As DNA, the CDR3 is TGTGCCAGCAGATATGGACGTGAAGCTTTCTTT. It yields the protein CASRYGREAFF.